This T cell receptor (beta chain) was retrieved from a study of CD8 T cells in ankylosing spondylitis. Study-wide results and limits: The disease-linked clones had a CD8+ phenotype and low blood frequencies. For ankylosing spondylitis blood, a TCR beta motif of several highly homologous variants appeared characteristic.

Trimming removed 1 base from V and 7 bases from J; junction bases left unmatched: 4. The CDR3 is 14 residues long. Germline CDR1 reads DFQATT; CDR2 reads SNEGSKA (reference sequence). This clonotype came up many times. Its specificity is unknown. As the method for making TCR beta libraries, quantitative 5'-RACE with molecular barcodes was used. TCRdb reanalysed the 5' RACE reads using MiXCR and keeps one entry per CDR3 protein. Among about 130,000 distinct CDR3 sequences listed, about 6.5% were seen once. Sequencing was done on a sample of blood, either unsorted or a sorted T cell fraction (not recorded which). This TCR was recovered from a male donor with ankylosing spondylitis or in good health (not recorded which). This chain joins TRBV20-1 and TRBJ2-1; 10 positions match TRBD2. CDR3 loop: CSARASGSRNEQFF. As DNA, the CDR3 is TGCAGTGCTAGAGCTAGCGGGAGTCGGAATGAGCAGTTCTTC.